This TCR beta chain was sequenced for a study of cytomegalovirus exposure and HLA in healthy donors. Whole-study findings and limits: According to a later analysis, donors in an Asian-associated ancestry cluster reportedly had fewer N-insertions than the roughly 640-donor mean. Most subjects' HLA-A and HLA-B alleles were reportedly predicted from TCR beta sequences. Analysis performed later showed TCR beta chains linked to HLA being more clonally expanded than equally common others.

The PCR had 60 Vbeta and 13 Jbeta primers. The protocol was immunoSEQ multiplex PCR, while the TCRdb copy is restricted to in-frame clones and leaves out a portion. The sample has more than 70,000 clones, 76% seen once. Note on this clone: Its antigen remains unidentified.

The V end was cut by 4 bases, the J end by 6 bases, with 7 bases between. The CDR3 has 13 amino acids. In germline, CDR1 is LGHNA, CDR2 YSLEER. The genes are TRBV4-3 and TRBJ1-6; D perhaps matches TRBD1 (6 bases). The source material was PBMCs. The receptor's source is a man in his forties or fifties in good health and CMV-seronegative. The CDR3 coding sequence is TGCGCCAGCAGCCCGGACAGTAATTCACCCCTCCACTTT. Translated, it gives CASSPDSNSPLHF.